This is a list of T cell receptor beta chains from one sample in a study of T cells in Graves' hyperthyroidism and ophthalmopathy. From the multiplex PCR reads, TCRdb called clonotypes with MiXCR, one entry per CDR3 protein. In the table there are approximately 400,000 distinct CDR3 sequences, approximately 15% of which are singletons. What was sequenced was blood. Receptor source: a woman in her 30s with Graves' ophthalmopathy. CDR3s include the opening cysteine and the closing phenylalanine or tryptophan. A D gene is named only where the DNA matches it firmly. Clone size, where shown, is once, few, many, or a class for clones that have expanded.

d_gene: -; abundance: many; v_gene: TRBV7-2; j_gene: TRBJ2-3; CDR3nt: TGTGCCAGCAGCTTAGTTGGCGGCAAACGCACAGATACGCAGTATTTT; CDR3aa: CASSLVGGKRTDTQYF
d_gene: TRBD1; abundance: many; v_gene: TRBV30; j_gene: TRBJ1-1; CDR3nt: TGTGCCTGGTCCCAGGGGGCGGACACTGAAGCTTTCTTT; CDR3aa: CAWSQGADTEAFF
d_gene: TRBD1; abundance: few; v_gene: TRBV14; j_gene: TRBJ1-2; CDR3nt: TGTGCCAGCAGACGGACAGGGGACTATGGCTACACCTTC; CDR3aa: CASRRTGDYGYTF
d_gene: TRBD1; abundance: -; v_gene: TRBV10-3; j_gene: TRBJ2-7; CDR3nt: TGTGCCACCGGGACAGGGACCTACGAGCAGTACTTC; CDR3aa: CATGTGTYEQYF
d_gene: -; abundance: few; v_gene: TRBV5-6; j_gene: TRBJ2-1; CDR3nt: TGTGCCAGCAGCTGGATGGACGCGTCCCAGTTCTTC; CDR3aa: CASSWMDASQFF
d_gene: TRBD1; abundance: many; v_gene: TRBV29-1; j_gene: TRBJ2-3; CDR3nt: TGCAGCGTGATTACAGGGGGTTTAACAGATACGCAGTATTTT; CDR3aa: CSVITGGLTDTQYF
d_gene: -; abundance: few; v_gene: TRBV6-1; j_gene: TRBJ2-4; CDR3nt: TGTGCCAGCAGTGAAGTTGTGGTGAACATTCAGTACTTC; CDR3aa: CASSEVVVNIQYF
d_gene: -; abundance: -; v_gene: TRBV3-1; j_gene: TRBJ1-2; CDR3nt: TGTGCCAGTAGTGTCGCGGGGACCTATGGCTACACCTTC; CDR3aa: CASSVAGTYGYTF
d_gene: -; abundance: many; v_gene: TRBV7-2; j_gene: TRBJ2-5; CDR3nt: TGTGCCAGCAGCTTCTCCTTAGTGAGGTCAGAGACCCAGTACTTC; CDR3aa: CASSFSLVRSETQYF
d_gene: -; abundance: many; v_gene: TRBV5-1; j_gene: TRBJ2-2; CDR3nt: TGCGCCAGCAGCTCGGGACACCAGAACACCGGGGAGCTGTTTTTT; CDR3aa: CASSSGHQNTGELFF
d_gene: -; abundance: few; v_gene: TRBV3-1; j_gene: TRBJ1-6; CDR3nt: TGTGCCAGCAGCCAAAAGTCTGGACGAAGCTCCTATAATTCACCCCTCCACTTT; CDR3aa: CASSQKSGRSSYNSPLHF
d_gene: TRBD1; abundance: many; v_gene: TRBV11-2; j_gene: TRBJ1-5; CDR3nt: TGTGCCAGCAGCTCTTCGACAGGGGAAGGTAATCAGCCCCAGCATTTT; CDR3aa: CASSSSTGEGNQPQHF
d_gene: -; abundance: many; v_gene: TRBV20-1; j_gene: TRBJ1-1; CDR3nt: TGCAGTGCTGGGGGGTGGAGTCCCCCTGAAGCTTTCTTT; CDR3aa: CSAGGWSPPEAFF
d_gene: TRBD1; abundance: few; v_gene: TRBV20-1; j_gene: TRBJ1-5; CDR3nt: TGCAGTGCTAGAGACCAAGCTGCAGGGGGCTTAAATCAGCCCCAGCATTTT; CDR3aa: CSARDQAAGGLNQPQHF
d_gene: TRBD1; abundance: -; v_gene: TRBV4-2; j_gene: TRBJ2-2; CDR3nt: TGTGCCAGCAGCCAAGAGGGACAGGGGACCGGGGAGCTGTTTTTT; CDR3aa: CASSQEGQGTGELFF
d_gene: TRBD1; abundance: -; v_gene: TRBV9; j_gene: TRBJ2-1; CDR3nt: TGTGCCAGCAGCGGAACCGGGACAGGGTACAATGAGCAGTTCTTC; CDR3aa: CASSGTGTGYNEQFF
d_gene: -; abundance: few; v_gene: TRBV4-1; j_gene: TRBJ1-2; CDR3nt: TGCGCCAGCAGCCAAGCCGAAGGACGGCTCTATGGCTACACCTTC; CDR3aa: CASSQAEGRLYGYTF
d_gene: TRBD2; abundance: -; v_gene: TRBV7-3; j_gene: TRBJ2-5; CDR3nt: TGTGCCAGCAGCTTAATTGGTCGACTAGCGGGGGCCCCGATCCAGTACTTC; CDR3aa: CASSLIGRLAGAPIQYF
d_gene: TRBD2; abundance: -; v_gene: TRBV28; j_gene: TRBJ2-3; CDR3nt: TGTGCCAGCAGGAACTCGGGACTAGCGGGGGGCAATACAGATACGCAGTATTTT; CDR3aa: CASRNSGLAGGNTDTQYF
d_gene: -; abundance: many; v_gene: TRBV6-1; j_gene: TRBJ2-7; CDR3nt: TGTGCCAGCAGTGAATCCTTACAGGGTCTCTACGAGCAGTACTTC; CDR3aa: CASSESLQGLYEQYF
d_gene: TRBD1; abundance: many; v_gene: TRBV19; j_gene: TRBJ1-1; CDR3nt: TGTGCCAGTAGATCAGCGGACAGGGCGACTGAAGCTTTCTTT; CDR3aa: CASRSADRATEAFF
d_gene: -; abundance: many; v_gene: TRBV3-1; j_gene: TRBJ2-7; CDR3nt: TGTGCCAGCAGCCAAACGGACAGACTGTACGAGCAGTACTTC; CDR3aa: CASSQTDRLYEQYF
d_gene: TRBD2; abundance: many; v_gene: TRBV11-1; j_gene: TRBJ2-5; CDR3nt: TGTGCCAGCAGCCCCGACATAGCGGGGGAGTACCAAGAGACCCAGTACTTC; CDR3aa: CASSPDIAGEYQETQYF
d_gene: -; abundance: many; v_gene: TRBV6-1; j_gene: TRBJ1-4; CDR3nt: TGTGCCAGCAGTGAGGCGGCAGGGGATGAAAAACTGTTTTTT; CDR3aa: CASSEAAGDEKLFF
d_gene: -; abundance: many; v_gene: TRBV4-1; j_gene: TRBJ1-1; CDR3nt: TGCGCCAGCAGCCAACTTTTCGGGTTCGGGGACGACACTGAAGCTTTCTTT; CDR3aa: CASSQLFGFGDDTEAFF
d_gene: TRBD1; abundance: many; v_gene: TRBV5-1; j_gene: TRBJ2-3; CDR3nt: TGCGCCAGCAGCCCAAACTTAGGACAGGGTAGCACAGATACGCAGTATTTT; CDR3aa: CASSPNLGQGSTDTQYF